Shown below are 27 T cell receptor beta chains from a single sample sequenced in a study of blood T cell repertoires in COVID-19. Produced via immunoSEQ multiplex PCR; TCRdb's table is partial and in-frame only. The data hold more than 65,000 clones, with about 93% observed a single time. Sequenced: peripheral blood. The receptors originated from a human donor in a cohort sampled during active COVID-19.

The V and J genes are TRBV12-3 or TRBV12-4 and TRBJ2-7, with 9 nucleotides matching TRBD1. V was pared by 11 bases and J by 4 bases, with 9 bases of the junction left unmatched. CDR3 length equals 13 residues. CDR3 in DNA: TGTGCCCTTACTACAGGGGGCGGGTACGAGCAGTACTTC. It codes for CALTTGGGYEQYF.

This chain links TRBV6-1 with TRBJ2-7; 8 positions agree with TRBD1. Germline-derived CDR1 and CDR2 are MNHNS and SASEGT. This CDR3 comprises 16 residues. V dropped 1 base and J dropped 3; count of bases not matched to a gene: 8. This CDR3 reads CASSEVWAQGDYEQYF. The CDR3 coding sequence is TGTGCCAGCAGTGAAGTATGGGCACAGGGGGACTACGAGCAGTACTTC.

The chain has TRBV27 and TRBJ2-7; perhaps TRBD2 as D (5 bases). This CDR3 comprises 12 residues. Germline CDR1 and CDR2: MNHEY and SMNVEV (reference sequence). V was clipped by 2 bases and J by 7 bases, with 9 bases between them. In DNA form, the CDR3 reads TGTGCCAGCAGTTTAGGTGGCGGGGAGCAGTACTTC. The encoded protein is CASSLGGGEQYF.

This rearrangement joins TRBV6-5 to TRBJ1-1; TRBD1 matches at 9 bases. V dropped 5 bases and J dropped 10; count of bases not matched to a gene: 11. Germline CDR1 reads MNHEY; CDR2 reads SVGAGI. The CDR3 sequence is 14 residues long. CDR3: CASSQRGGTGPAFF. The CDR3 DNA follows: TGTGCCAGCAGTCAGAGGGGGGGGACAGGGCCAGCTTTCTTT.

The CDR3 DNA reads TGCGCCAGCAGCTTGACCGGGACAGGGGGCTACGTGATACACGAGCAGTACTTC. Translated: CASSLTGTGGYVIHEQYF. This rearrangement joins TRBV5-1 to TRBJ2-7, with 12 bases matching TRBD1. The CDR3 runs to 18 residues. The germline CDR1 and CDR2 sequences are SGHRS and YFSETQ. V lost 1 base to trimming and J lost 5 bases; unmatched junction nucleotides: 13.

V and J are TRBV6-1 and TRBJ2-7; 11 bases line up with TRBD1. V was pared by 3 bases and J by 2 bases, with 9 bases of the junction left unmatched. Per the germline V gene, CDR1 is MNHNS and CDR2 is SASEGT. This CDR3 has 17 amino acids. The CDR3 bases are TGTGCCAGCAGTGAGCCCCCCTGGACAGGGGGCCCCTACGAGCAGTACTTC. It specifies CASSEPPWTGGPYEQYF.

Written as DNA, the CDR3 is TGCGCCAGCAGTGTCGGGGGTCCTAATGAAAAACTGTTTTTT. It codes for CASSVGGPNEKLFF. The chain combines TRBV10-1 with TRBJ1-4, with D possibly being TRBD1 (5 bases). V dropped 4 bases and J dropped 3 bases, with 9 bases sitting between them. This CDR3 region has 14 residues. The germline CDR1 and CDR2 sequences are WNHNN and SYGVQD (reference sequence).

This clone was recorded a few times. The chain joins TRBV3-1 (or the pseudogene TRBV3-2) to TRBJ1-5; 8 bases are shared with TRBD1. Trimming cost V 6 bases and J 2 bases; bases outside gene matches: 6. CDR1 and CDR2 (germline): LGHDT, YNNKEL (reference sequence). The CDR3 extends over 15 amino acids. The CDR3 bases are TGTGCCAGCAGTCCACAGGGGGAGGGCAATCAGCCCCAGCATTTT. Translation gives CASSPQGEGNQPQHF.

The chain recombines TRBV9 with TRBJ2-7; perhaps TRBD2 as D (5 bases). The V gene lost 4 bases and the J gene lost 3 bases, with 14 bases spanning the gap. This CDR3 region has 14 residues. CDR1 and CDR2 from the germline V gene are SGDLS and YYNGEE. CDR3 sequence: CASSPDGGGYEQYF. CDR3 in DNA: TGTGCCAGCAGCCCAGACGGAGGAGGCTACGAGCAGTACTTC.

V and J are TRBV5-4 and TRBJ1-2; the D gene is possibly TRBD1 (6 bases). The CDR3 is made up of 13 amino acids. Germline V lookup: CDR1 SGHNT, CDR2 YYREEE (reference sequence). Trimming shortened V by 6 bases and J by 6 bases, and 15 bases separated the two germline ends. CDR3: CASTPGGADGYTF. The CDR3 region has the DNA TGTGCCAGCACCCCGGGGGGGGCAGATGGCTACACCTTC.

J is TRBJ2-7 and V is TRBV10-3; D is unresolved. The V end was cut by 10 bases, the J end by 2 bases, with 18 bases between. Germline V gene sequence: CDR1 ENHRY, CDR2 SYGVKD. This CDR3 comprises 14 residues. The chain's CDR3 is CATLSAQGAYEQYF. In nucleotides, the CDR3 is TGTGCCACCCTCTCGGCTCAAGGAGCCTACGAGCAGTACTTC.

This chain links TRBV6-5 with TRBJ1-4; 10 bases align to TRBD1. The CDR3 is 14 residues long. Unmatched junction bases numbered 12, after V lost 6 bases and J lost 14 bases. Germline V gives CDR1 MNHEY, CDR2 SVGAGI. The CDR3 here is CASRSGQGLGVLFF. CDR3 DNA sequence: TGTGCCAGCAGGTCGGGACAGGGGTTGGGCGTGCTGTTTTTT.

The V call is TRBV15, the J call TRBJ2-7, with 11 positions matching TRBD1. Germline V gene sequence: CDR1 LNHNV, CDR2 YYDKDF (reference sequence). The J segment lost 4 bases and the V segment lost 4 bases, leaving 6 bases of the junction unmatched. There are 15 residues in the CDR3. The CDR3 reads CATSTSGTGGYEQYF. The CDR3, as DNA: TGTGCCACCAGCACTTCCGGGACAGGGGGTTACGAGCAGTACTTC.

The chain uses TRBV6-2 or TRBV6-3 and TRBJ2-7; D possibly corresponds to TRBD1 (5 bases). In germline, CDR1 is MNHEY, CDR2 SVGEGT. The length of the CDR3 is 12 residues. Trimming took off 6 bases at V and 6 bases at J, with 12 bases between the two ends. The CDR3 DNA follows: TGTGCCAGCAGCCCTGGGGCTTTCGAGCAGTACTTC. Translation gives CASSPGAFEQYF.

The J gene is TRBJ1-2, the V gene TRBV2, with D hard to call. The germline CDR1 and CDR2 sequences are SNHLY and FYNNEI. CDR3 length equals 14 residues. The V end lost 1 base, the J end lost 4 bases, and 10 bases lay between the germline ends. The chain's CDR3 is CASSEGSTGYGYTF. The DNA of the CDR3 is TGTGCCAGCAGTGAAGGGTCGACGGGCTATGGCTACACCTTC. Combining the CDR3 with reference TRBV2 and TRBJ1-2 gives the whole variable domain EPEVTQTPSHQVTQMGQEVILRCVPISNHLYFYWYRQILGQKVEFLVSFYNNEISEKSEIFDDQFSVERPDGSNFTLKIRSTKLEDSAMYFCASSEGSTGYGYTFGSGTRLTVV.

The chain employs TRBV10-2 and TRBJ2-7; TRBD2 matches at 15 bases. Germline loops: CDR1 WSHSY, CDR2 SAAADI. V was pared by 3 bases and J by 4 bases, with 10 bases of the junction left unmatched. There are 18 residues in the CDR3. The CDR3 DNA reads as TGCGCCAGCAGTGATAGAGGACTAGCGGGGGGGCGGCGGTACGAGCAGTACTTC. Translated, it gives CASSDRGLAGGRRYEQYF.

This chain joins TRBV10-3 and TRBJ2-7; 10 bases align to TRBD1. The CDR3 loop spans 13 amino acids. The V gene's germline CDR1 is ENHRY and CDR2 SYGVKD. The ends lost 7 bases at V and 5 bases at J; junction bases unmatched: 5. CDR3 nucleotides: TGTGCCATCACTCGGACAGGGGGAAACGAGCAGTACTTC. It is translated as CAITRTGGNEQYF.

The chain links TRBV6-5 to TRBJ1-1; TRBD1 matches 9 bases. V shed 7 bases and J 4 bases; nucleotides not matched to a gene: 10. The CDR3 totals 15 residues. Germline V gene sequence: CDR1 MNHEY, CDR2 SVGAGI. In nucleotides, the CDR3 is TGTGCCAGCACCAGAACCGGGACAGGGAGCACTGAAGCTTTCTTT. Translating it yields CASTRTGTGSTEAFF.

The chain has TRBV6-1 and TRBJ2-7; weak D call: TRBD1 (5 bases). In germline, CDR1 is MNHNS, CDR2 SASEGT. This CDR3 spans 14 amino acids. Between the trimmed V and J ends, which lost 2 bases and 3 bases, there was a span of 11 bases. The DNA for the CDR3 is TGTGCCAGCAGTGAACAGGGATCCCGCTACGAGCAGTACTTC. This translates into CASSEQGSRYEQYF.

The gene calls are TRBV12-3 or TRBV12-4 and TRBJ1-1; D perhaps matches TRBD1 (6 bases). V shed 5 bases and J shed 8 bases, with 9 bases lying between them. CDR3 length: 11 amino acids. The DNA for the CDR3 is TGTGCCAGCAGTACAGGGTTAGAAGCTTTCTTT. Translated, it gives CASSTGLEAFF.

For the CDR3, the DNA is TGCGCCAGCAGCTTTGCGGGGACTTCCTACGAGCAGTACTTC. Its protein product is CASSFAGTSYEQYF. The chain links TRBV5-1 to TRBJ2-7; D is perhaps TRBD2 (6 bases). This CDR3 is 14 amino acids long. CDR1 is SGHRS and CDR2 is YFSETQ in the germline V gene. The V end was cut by 2 bases, the J end by 1 base, with 10 bases between. The entire variable domain, with the rest obtained from reference TRBV5-1 and TRBJ2-7, is as follows: KAGVTQTPRYLIKTRGQQVTLSCSPISGHRSVSWYQQTPGQGLQFLFEYFSETQRNKGNFPGRFSGRQFSNSRSEMNVSTLELGDSALYLCASSFAGTSYEQYFGPGTRLTVT.

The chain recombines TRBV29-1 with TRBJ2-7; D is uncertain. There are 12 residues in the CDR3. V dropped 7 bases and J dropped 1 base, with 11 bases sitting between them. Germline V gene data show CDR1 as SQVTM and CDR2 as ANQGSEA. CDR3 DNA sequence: TGCAGCGCAGCAGGCGTATCCTACGAGCAGTACTTC. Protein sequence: CSAAGVSYEQYF.

This chain's CDR3 is CATNCRLDTEAFF. The CDR3 coding sequence is TGTGCCACCAATTGTCGGTTGGACACTGAAGCTTTCTTT. The chain combines TRBV24-1 with TRBJ1-1; the D is unclear. V lost 8 bases and J lost 3, with 12 bases in between. Germline V gene lookup returns CDR1 KGHDR and CDR2 SFDVKD. This CDR3 region has 13 residues.

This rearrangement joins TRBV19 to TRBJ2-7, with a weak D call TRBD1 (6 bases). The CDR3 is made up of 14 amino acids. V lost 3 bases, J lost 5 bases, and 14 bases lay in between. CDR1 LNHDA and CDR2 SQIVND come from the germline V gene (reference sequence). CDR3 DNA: TGTGCCAGTAGTATGGTAGCAGGGGTTGACGAGCAGTACTTC. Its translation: CASSMVAGVDEQYF. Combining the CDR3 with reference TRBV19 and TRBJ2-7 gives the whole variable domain DGGITQSPKYLFRKEGQNVTLSCEQNLNHDAMYWYRQDPGQGLRLIYYSQIVNDFQKGDIAEGYSVSREKKESFPLTVTSAQKNPTAFYLCASSMVAGVDEQYFGPGTRLTVT.

CDR3 protein: CAISGTGGAYNSPLHF. The CDR3 DNA sequence: TGTGCCATCAGCGGGACAGGGGGTGCATATAATTCACCCCTCCACTTT. The chain carries TRBV10-3 and TRBJ1-6; 11 bases match TRBD1. The CDR3 totals 16 residues. Germline CDR1 ENHRY, CDR2 SYGVKD. The trim removed 6 bases at V and 4 bases at J, leaving 5 bases unmatched.

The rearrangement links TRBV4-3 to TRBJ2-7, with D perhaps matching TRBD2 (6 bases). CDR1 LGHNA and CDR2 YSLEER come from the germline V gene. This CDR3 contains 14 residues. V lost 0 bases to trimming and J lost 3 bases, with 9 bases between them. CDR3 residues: CASSQDRRGYEQYF. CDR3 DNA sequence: TGCGCCAGCAGCCAAGATAGGAGGGGCTACGAGCAGTACTTC.

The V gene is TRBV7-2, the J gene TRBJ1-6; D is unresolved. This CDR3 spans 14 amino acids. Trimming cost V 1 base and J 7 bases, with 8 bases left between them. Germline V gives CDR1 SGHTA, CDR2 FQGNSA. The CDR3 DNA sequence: TGTGCCAGCAGCTTAGGAAGCCGCAATTCACCCCTCCACTTT. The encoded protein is CASSLGSRNSPLHF.